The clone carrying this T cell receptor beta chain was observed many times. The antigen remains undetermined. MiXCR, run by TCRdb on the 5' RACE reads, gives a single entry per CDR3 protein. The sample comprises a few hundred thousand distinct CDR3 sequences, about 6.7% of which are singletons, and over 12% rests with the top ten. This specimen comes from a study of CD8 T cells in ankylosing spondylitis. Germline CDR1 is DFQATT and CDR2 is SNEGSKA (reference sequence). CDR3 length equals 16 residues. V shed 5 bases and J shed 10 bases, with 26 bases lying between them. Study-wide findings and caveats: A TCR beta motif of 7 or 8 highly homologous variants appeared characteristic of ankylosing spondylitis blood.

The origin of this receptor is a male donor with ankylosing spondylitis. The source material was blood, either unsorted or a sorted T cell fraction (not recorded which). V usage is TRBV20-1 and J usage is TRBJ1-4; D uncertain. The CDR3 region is CSASSTPDPTYGKLFF. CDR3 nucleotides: TGCAGTGCTTCTTCGACGCCGGATCCCACATATGGAAAACTGTTTTTT.